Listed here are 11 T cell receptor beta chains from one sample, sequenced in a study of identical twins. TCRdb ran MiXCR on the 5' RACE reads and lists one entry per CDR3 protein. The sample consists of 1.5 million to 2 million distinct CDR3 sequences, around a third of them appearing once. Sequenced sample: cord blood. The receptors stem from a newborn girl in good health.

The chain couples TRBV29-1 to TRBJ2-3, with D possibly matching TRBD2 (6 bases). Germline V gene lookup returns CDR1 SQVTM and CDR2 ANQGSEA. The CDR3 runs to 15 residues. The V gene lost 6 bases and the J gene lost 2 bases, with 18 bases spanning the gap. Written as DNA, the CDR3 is TGCAGCGTAGGGGACTCGGGACCAGTCACAGATACGCAGTATTTT. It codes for CSVGDSGPVTDTQYF.

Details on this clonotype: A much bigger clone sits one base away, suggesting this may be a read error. CDR3 DNA: TGTGCCACCAGTGATTCGCTAGTAGGAGGTACGCAGTATTTT. It is translated as CATSDSLVGGTQYF. The chain is built from TRBV24-1 and TRBJ2-3; tentatively, D is TRBD2 (5 bases). Looked up from germline, CDR1 is KGHDR and CDR2 is SFDVKD. Trimming left V 2 bases short and J 8 bases short, with 13 bases between. The CDR3 has 14 amino acids.

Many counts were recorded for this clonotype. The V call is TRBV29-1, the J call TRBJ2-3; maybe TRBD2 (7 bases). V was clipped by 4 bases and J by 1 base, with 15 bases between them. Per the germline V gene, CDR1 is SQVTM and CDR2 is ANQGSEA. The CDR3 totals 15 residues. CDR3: CSVGSQGRGTDTQYF. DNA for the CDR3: TGCAGCGTTGGCTCGCAGGGGAGGGGCACAGATACGCAGTATTTT.

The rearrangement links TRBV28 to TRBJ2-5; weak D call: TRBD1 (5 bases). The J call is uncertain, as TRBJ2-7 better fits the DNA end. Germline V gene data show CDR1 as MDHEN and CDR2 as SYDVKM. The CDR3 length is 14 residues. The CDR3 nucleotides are TGTGCCAGCAGTTCTGCCGACAGTCAGTACGAGCAGTACTTC. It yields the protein CASSSADSQYEQYF.

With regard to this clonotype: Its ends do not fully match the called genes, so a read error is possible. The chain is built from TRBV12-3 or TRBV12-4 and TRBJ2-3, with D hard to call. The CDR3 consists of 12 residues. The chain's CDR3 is CASSFRADTEYF. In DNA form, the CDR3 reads TGTGCCAGCAGTTTCAGAGCAGATACGGAGTATTTT.

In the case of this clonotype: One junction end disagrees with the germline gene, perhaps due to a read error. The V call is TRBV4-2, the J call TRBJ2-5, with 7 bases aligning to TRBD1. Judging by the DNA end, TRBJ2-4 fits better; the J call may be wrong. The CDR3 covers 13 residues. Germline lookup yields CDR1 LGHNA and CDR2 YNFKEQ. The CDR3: CTSSRDSGSIQYF. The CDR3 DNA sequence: TGTACCAGCAGCCGGGACAGTGGTTCCATTCAGTACTTC.

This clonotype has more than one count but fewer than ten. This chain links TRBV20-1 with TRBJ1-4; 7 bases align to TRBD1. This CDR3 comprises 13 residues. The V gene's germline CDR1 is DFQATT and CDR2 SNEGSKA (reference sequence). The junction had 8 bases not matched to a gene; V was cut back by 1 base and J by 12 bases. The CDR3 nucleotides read TGCAGTGCTAGAGCGCTAATTCAGGGGGAACTGTTTTTT. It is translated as CSARALIQGELFF.

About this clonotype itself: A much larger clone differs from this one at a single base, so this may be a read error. In DNA, the CDR3 is TGTGCCAGCAGCCAGGCTGCGGGACAGGGTTTCAATGAGCAGTACTTC. It translates to CASSQAAGQGFNEQYF. The rearrangement uses TRBV4-2 and TRBJ2-5; 9 bases are shared with TRBD1. V was clipped by 3 bases and J by 11 bases; unmatched bases: 16. Germline V CDR1 and CDR2: LGHNA, YNFKEQ. CDR3 length: 16 amino acids.

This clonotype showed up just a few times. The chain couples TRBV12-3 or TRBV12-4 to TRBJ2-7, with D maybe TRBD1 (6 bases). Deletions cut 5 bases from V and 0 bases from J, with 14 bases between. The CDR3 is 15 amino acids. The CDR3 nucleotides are TGTGCCAGCAGTCTTGGACAGCTGAGCTCCTACGAGCAGTACTTC. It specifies CASSLGQLSSYEQYF.

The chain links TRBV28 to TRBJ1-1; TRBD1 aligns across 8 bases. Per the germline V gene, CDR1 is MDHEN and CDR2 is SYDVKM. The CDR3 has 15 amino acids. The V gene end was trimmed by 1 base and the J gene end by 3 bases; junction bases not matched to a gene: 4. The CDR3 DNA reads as TGTGCCAGCAGTTTATTTCGACAGGGGTACACTGAAGCTTTCTTT. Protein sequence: CASSLFRQGYTEAFF.

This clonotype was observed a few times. CDR3 nucleotides: TGTGCCAGCAGTGATACTCCAGGGGTGTACGAGCAGTACTTC. Translation gives CASSDTPGVYEQYF. This sequence joins TRBV25-1 and TRBJ2-7; TRBD1 is a possible D gene (6 bases). Trimming pared 3 bases from V and 4 bases from J, leaving 13 bases between. CDR3 size: 14 residues. Germline V gene sequence: CDR1 MGHDK, CDR2 SYGVNS.